Listed here are 14 T cell receptor beta chains from one sample, sequenced in a study of blood T cell repertoires in COVID-19. Sequencing used immunoSEQ multiplex PCR; TCRdb keeps in-frame clones, though not all of them. The repertoire holds approximately 92,000 clones, with less than 90% as singletons. The sample comprised peripheral blood. These receptors were obtained from a man between 65 and 85 years old with active or convalescent COVID-19.

This clone appeared a few times. Written as DNA, the CDR3 is TGTGCCAGCAGTTTAACCCAGGGGACCCTTAATTCCTATGGCTACACCTTC. Amino acids: CASSLTQGTLNSYGYTF. V usage is TRBV28 and J usage is TRBJ1-2; possible D gene TRBD1, 6 bases. The CDR3 totals 17 residues. Germline CDR1 and CDR2: MDHEN and SYDVKM. Deletions cut 2 bases from V and 4 bases from J, with 20 bases between.

Here the CDR3 reads CASSPTGNVLYGYTF. For the CDR3, the DNA is TGTGCCAGCAGCCCGACAGGGAACGTGCTTTATGGCTACACCTTC. This sequence joins TRBV2 and TRBJ1-2; 7 bases line up with TRBD1. Germline V gives CDR1 SNHLY, CDR2 FYNNEI. J was trimmed by 5 bases and V by 6 bases; bases with no gene match: 12. The length of the CDR3 is 15 residues.

V usage is TRBV30 and J usage is TRBJ1-2, with D possibly being TRBD1 (5 bases). This CDR3 is 13 amino acids long. Between the trimmed V and J ends, which lost 4 bases and 7 bases, there was a span of 16 bases. The germline V gene has CDR1 GTSNPN and CDR2 SVGIG (reference sequence). CDR3 sequence reads: CAWTKPRGRGYTF. CDR3 DNA: TGTGCCTGGACCAAACCGCGGGGCCGTGGCTACACCTTC.

The J gene is TRBJ2-3, the V gene TRBV2; 11 bases are a match to TRBD1. J was trimmed by 5 bases and V by 6 bases; bases with no gene match: 13. The CDR3 has 17 residues. Germline V gene data show CDR1 as SNHLY and CDR2 as FYNNEI. The CDR3 loop reads CASSAAGDRGTRDTQYF. The CDR3, as DNA: TGTGCCAGCAGCGCGGCGGGGGACAGGGGGACGAGAGATACGCAGTATTTT.

The J gene is TRBJ2-6, the V gene TRBV2; perhaps TRBD1 as D (5 bases). The CDR3 consists of 17 residues. The V and J ends lost 6 bases and 2 bases respectively, with 17 bases between them. CDR1 SNHLY and CDR2 FYNNEI come from the germline V gene. The CDR3 here is CASSPEGAGTGANVLTF. In DNA form, the CDR3 reads TGTGCCAGCAGCCCCGAAGGCGCAGGGACTGGGGCCAACGTCCTGACTTTC. The variable domain in full, completed from reference TRBV2 and TRBJ2-6, reads EPEVTQTPSHQVTQMGQEVILRCVPISNHLYFYWYRQILGQKVEFLVSFYNNEISEKSEIFDDQFSVERPDGSNFTLKIRSTKLEDSAMYFCASSPEGAGTGANVLTFGAGSRLTVL.

This rearrangement joins TRBV5-6 to TRBJ2-1; TRBD1 matches at 7 bases. V gave up 4 bases and J gave up 8 bases; unmatched junction bases: 6. Germline CDR1 and CDR2: SGHDT and YYEEEE. CDR3 length equals 13 residues. The CDR3 nucleotides read TGTGCCAGCAGCGGGTTAACAGGGGATGAGCAGTTCTTC. Its protein product is CASSGLTGDEQFF.

The gene calls are TRBV12-3 or TRBV12-4 and TRBJ1-1; a possible D gene is TRBD1 (5 bases). The V and J ends lost 6 bases and 3 bases respectively, with 11 bases between them. The CDR3 sequence is 13 residues long. In nucleotides, the CDR3 is TGTGCCAGCAGCCCCCGGGGGTACACTGAAGCTTTCTTT. It yields the protein CASSPRGYTEAFF.

The V gene is TRBV7-2, the J gene TRBJ2-1; 7 nucleotides match TRBD2. CDR3 length: 16 amino acids. Germline V gene lookup returns CDR1 SGHTA and CDR2 FQGNSA. With 4 bases clipped from V and 0 bases from J, the junction kept 6 bases outside the gene matches. The CDR3 reads CASSSLAVSSYNEQFF. The CDR3 DNA follows: TGTGCCAGCAGCTCCCTAGCGGTTAGCTCCTACAATGAGCAGTTCTTC.

Comment on this clone: This sample includes further DNA sequences coding for the same CDR3. The gene calls are TRBV5-4 and TRBJ1-1, with TRBD1 matching 8 bases. Germline V lookup: CDR1 SGHNT, CDR2 YYREEE (reference sequence). The CDR3 has 14 amino acids. Trimming at V came to 0 bases and at J to 4 bases, leaving 2 bases not matched to a gene. The CDR3: CASSLDTGGTEAFF. The CDR3, as DNA: TGTGCCAGCAGCTTGGATACAGGGGGCACTGAAGCTTTCTTT.

The V gene is TRBV9, the J gene TRBJ1-3, with TRBD1 as a possible D gene (5 bases). V lost 3 bases to trimming and J lost 1 base, with 8 bases between them. There are 14 residues in the CDR3. Germline CDR1 and CDR2: SGDLS and YYNGEE. The CDR3 sequence is CASSAGTSGNTIYF. Written as DNA, the CDR3 is TGTGCCAGCAGCGCGGGGACTTCTGGAAACACCATATATTTT.

This chain joins TRBV9 and TRBJ2-7, with a weak D call TRBD2 (6 bases). V lost 4 bases and J 2 bases, leaving 10 bases between the germline ends. The CDR3 spans 13 residues. Germline-derived CDR1 and CDR2 are SGDLS and YYNGEE. The CDR3 loop is CASSPGGPYEQYF. DNA for the CDR3: TGTGCCAGCAGCCCCGGGGGACCCTACGAGCAGTACTTC.

This clone appeared once. V is TRBV5-1 and J is TRBJ1-3; 8 nucleotides line up with TRBD1. CDR3 length equals 15 residues. In germline, CDR1 is SGHRS, CDR2 YFSETQ. Unmatched junction bases numbered 13, after V lost 7 bases and J lost 7 bases. CDR3 loop: CASGPGQVDLNTIYF. The CDR3 DNA reads as TGCGCCAGCGGCCCGGGACAGGTCGATTTGAACACCATATATTTT.

The rearrangement uses TRBV24-1 and TRBJ1-3; D perhaps matches TRBD1 (6 bases). Trimming shortened V by 6 bases and J by 4 bases, and 21 bases separated the two germline ends. In germline, CDR1 is KGHDR, CDR2 SFDVKD. CDR3 length: 17 residues. CDR3 protein: CATSSAKGGDMGNTIYF. The CDR3 nucleotides are TGTGCCACCAGTTCGGCCAAGGGGGGGGATATGGGAAACACCATATATTTT.

J is TRBJ1-5 and V is TRBV19, with 7 bases fitting TRBD1. CDR3 size: 13 residues. CDR1 is LNHDA and CDR2 is SQIVND in the germline V gene (reference sequence). Trimming took 8 bases from V and 7 from J; bases not matched to a gene: 8. This CDR3 reads CASRNQGEQPQHF. Written as DNA, the CDR3 is TGTGCCAGTCGAAACCAGGGGGAACAGCCCCAGCATTTT.